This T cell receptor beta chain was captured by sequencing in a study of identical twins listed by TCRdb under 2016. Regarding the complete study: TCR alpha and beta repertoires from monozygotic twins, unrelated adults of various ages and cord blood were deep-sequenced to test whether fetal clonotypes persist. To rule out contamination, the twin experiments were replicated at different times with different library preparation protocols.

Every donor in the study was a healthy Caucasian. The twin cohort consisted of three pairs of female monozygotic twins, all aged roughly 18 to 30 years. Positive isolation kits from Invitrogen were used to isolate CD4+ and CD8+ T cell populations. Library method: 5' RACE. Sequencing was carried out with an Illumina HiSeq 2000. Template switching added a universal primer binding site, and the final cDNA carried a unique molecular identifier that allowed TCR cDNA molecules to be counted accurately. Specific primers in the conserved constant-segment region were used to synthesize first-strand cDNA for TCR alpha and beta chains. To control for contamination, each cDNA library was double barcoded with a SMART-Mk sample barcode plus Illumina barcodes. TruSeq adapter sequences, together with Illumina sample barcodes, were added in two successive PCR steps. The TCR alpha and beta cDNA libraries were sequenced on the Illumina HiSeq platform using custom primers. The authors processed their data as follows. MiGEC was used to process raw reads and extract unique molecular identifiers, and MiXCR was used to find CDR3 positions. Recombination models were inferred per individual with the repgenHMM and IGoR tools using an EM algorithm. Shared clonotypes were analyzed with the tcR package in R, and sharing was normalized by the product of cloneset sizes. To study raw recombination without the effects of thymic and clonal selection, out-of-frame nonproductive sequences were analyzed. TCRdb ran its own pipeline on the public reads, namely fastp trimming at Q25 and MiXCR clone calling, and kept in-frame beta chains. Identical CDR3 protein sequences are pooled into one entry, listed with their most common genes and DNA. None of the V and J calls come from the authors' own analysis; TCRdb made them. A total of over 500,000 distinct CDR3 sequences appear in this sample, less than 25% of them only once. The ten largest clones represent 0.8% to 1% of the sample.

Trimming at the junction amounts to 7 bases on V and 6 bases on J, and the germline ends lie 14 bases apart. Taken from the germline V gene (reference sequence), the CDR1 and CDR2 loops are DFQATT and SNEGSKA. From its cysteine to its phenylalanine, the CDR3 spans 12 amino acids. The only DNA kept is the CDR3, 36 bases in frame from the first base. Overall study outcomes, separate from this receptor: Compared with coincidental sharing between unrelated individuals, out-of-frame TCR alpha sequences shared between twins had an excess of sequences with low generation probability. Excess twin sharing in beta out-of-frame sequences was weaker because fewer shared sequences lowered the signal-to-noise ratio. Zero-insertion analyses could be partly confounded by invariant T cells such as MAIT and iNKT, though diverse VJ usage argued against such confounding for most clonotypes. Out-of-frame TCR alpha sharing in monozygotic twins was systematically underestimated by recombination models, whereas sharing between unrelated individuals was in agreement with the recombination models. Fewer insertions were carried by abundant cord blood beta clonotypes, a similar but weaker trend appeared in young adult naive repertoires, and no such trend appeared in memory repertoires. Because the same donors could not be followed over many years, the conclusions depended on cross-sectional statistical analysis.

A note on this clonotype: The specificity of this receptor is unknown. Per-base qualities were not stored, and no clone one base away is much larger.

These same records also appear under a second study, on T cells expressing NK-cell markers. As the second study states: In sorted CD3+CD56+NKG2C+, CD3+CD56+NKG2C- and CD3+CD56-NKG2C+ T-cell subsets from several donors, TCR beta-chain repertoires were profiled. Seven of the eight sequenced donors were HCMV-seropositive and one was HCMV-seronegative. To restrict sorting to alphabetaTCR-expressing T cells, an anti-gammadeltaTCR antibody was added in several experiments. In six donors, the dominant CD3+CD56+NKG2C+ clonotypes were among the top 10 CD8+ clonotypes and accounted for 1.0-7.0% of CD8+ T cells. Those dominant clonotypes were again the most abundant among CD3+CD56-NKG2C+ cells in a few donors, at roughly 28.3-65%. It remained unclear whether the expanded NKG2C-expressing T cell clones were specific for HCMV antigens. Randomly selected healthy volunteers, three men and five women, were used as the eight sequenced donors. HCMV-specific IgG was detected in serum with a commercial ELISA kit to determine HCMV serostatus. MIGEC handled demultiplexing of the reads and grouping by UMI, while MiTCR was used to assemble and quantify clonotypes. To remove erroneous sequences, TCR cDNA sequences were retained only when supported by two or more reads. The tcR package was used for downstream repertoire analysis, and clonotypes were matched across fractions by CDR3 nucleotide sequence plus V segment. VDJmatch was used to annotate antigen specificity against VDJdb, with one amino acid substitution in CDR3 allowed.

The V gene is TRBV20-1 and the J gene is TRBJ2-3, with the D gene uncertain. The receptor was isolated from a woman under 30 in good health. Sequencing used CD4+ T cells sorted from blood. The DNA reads TGCAGTGTGTGTCCCGCCGGGGATACGCAGTATTTT. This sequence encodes CSVCPAGDTQYF.